A selection of T cell receptor beta chains follows, all from one sample in a study of cytomegalovirus exposure and HLA in healthy donors. The table came from immunoSEQ multiplex PCR; TCRdb's copy has only in-frame clones and leaves some out. The sample holds approximately 120,000 clones, roughly 69% seen once. The sample taken for sequencing was PBMCs. These receptors were obtained from a human donor in good health. Both conserved end residues are part of each CDR3. A D gene is named only where the DNA matches it firmly. Clone size is given for some rows only: seen once, a few or many times, or a class if the clone is expanded.

V	J	size	D	CDR3	DNA
TRBV4-2	TRBJ1-2	-	-	CASSQGLTGSGYTF	TGTGCCAGCAGCCAAGGACTCACAGGGTCTGGCTACACCTTC
TRBV5-1	TRBJ2-5	-	TRBD2	CASRNPGGQETQYF	TGCGCCAGCAGGAATCCGGGGGGTCAAGAGACCCAGTACTTC
TRBV29-1	TRBJ1-1	-	TRBD1	CSVETGEYTEAFF	TGCAGCGTTGAAACAGGGGAGTACACTGAAGCTTTCTTT
TRBV4-1	TRBJ2-5	-	TRBD2	CASSQRLAQETQYF	TGCGCCAGCAGCCAGAGACTAGCCCAGGAGACCCAGTACTTC
TRBV5-1	TRBJ1-1	-	-	CASSLVRGGGVEAFF	TGCGCCAGCAGCTTAGTCCGGGGCGGCGGGGTTGAAGCTTTCTTT
TRBV5-1	TRBJ2-1	-	TRBD1	CASSLTTGAVDEQFF	TGCGCCAGCAGCTTGACCACAGGGGCGGTGGATGAGCAGTTCTTC
TRBV5-6	TRBJ2-5	-	TRBD1	CASSLPGTGDPQYF	TGTGCCAGCAGCCTCCCAGGGACAGGGGATCCCCAGTACTTC
TRBV2	TRBJ2-5	-	TRBD2	CASSALAGAQETQYF	TGTGCCAGCAGTGCACTAGCGGGGGCGCAAGAGACCCAGTACTTC
TRBV2	TRBJ1-1	once	TRBD1	CASSARTGGTEAFF	TGTGCCAGCAGTGCTAGGACAGGGGGCACTGAAGCTTTCTTT
TRBV5-1	TRBJ1-1	-	-	CASSLDSLGAGGTEAFF	TGCGCCAGCAGCTTGGATTCGCTTGGGGCCGGTGGCACTGAAGCTTTCTTT
TRBV10-3	TRBJ1-6	-	-	CAIRSRDDSPLHF	TGTGCCATTCGCTCCAGGGATGATTCACCCCTCCACTTT
TRBV5-1	TRBJ2-2	once	TRBD2	CASSRTSGRPGELFF	TGCGCCAGCAGCAGGACTAGCGGGCGACCCGGGGAGCTGTTTTTT
TRBV28	TRBJ2-7	once	-	CASTGGSYEQYF	TGTGCCAGCACCGGGGGCTCCTACGAGCAGTACTTC
TRBV19	TRBJ2-3	-	TRBD2	CATRLAGVDTQYF	TGTGCCACTAGACTAGCGGGAGTAGATACGCAGTATTTT
TRBV28	TRBJ1-5	few	-	CASRDGVPNQPQHF	TGTGCCAGCAGGGACGGGGTCCCCAATCAGCCCCAGCATTTT
TRBV2	TRBJ2-7	-	-	CASSDGGSYEQYF	TGTGCCAGCAGTGACGGCGGCTCCTACGAGCAGTACTTC
TRBV5-1	TRBJ1-4	-	-	CASSLETTNEKLFF	TGCGCCAGCAGCTTGGAAACTACTAATGAAAAACTGTTTTTT
TRBV2	TRBJ1-5	-	-	CASSDDSLSNQPQHF	TGTGCCAGCAGTGACGACAGCCTTAGCAATCAGCCCCAGCATTTT
TRBV6-6	TRBJ1-2	-	TRBD1	CASSQSTGMGRGYTF	TGTGCCAGCAGTCAATCGACAGGGATGGGAAGGGGCTACACCTTC
TRBV30	TRBJ1-3	once	-	CAWSGGPGNTIYF	TGTGCCTGGAGTGGGGGGCCTGGAAACACCATATATTTT
TRBV15	TRBJ2-7	-	-	CATSRDRRVGEQYF	TGTGCCACCAGCAGAGATAGGAGGGTTGGGGAGCAGTACTTC
TRBV29-1	TRBJ1-2	-	-	CSVEVPDINYGYTF	TGCAGCGTTGAAGTTCCGGACATTAACTATGGCTACACCTTC
TRBV21-1	TRBJ2-3	-	-	CASSKAGQGDTQYF	TGTGCCAGCAGCAAAGCAGGCCAGGGAGATACGCAGTATTTT
TRBV6-1	TRBJ1-2	-	TRBD1	CASSEGQGANYGYTF	TGTGCCAGCAGTGAGGGACAGGGAGCAAACTATGGCTACACCTTC
TRBV6-1	TRBJ1-2	-	TRBD1	CASSEAVGQGGSGYTF	TGTGCCAGCAGTGAAGCTGTAGGACAGGGAGGTAGTGGCTACACCTTC
TRBV2	TRBJ1-5	-	-	CASSGSGGNQPQHF	TGTGCCAGCAGTGGGTCGGGGGGCAATCAGCCCCAGCATTTT
TRBV4-2	TRBJ2-2	-	TRBD2	CASSQAPQERGGELFF	TGTGCCAGCAGCCAAGCCCCCCAGGAGCGGGGCGGGGAGCTGTTTTTT
TRBV6-5	TRBJ1-1	once	-	CASSFRTDKMNTEAFF	TGTGCCAGCAGTTTCCGGACGGACAAGATGAACACTGAAGCTTTCTTT
TRBV7-9	TRBJ2-5	once	TRBD1	CASSTGTGGVETQYF	TGTGCCAGCAGCACCGGGACAGGGGGCGTAGAGACCCAGTACTTC
TRBV27	TRBJ1-4	-	-	CASSSSQGLNEKLFF	TGTGCCAGCAGTTCATCACAGGGCCTTAATGAAAAACTGTTTTTT
TRBV6-1	TRBJ1-4	-	-	CASRGGEKLFF	TGTGCCAGTAGGGGAGGTGAAAAACTGTTTTTT
TRBV7-9	TRBJ2-7	few	TRBD2	CASATSGRYEQYF	TGTGCCAGCGCTACTAGCGGTCGCTACGAGCAGTACTTC
TRBV6-7	TRBJ2-7	-	-	CAGSYSISPQSPYEQYF	TGTGCCGGCAGTTACTCGATTAGCCCCCAAAGTCCCTACGAGCAGTACTTC
TRBV6-5	TRBJ2-1	many	TRBD2	CASSYSSGRAFHEQFF	TGTGCCAGCAGCTACTCTAGCGGGAGGGCTTTCCATGAGCAGTTCTTC
TRBV4-1	TRBJ1-2	-	TRBD1	CASSQEITTGLVYGYTF	TGCGCCAGCAGCCAAGAAATTACGACAGGGCTCGTCTATGGCTACACCTTC
TRBV5-4	TRBJ1-4	-	TRBD1	CASSQRQGAIGKLFF	TGTGCCAGCAGCCAAAGACAGGGGGCTATCGGAAAACTGTTTTTT
TRBV6-5	TRBJ2-1	-	-	CASSSRGAYNEQFF	TGTGCCAGCAGTTCCAGGGGGGCCTACAATGAGCAGTTCTTC
TRBV5-1	TRBJ2-7	once	TRBD1	CASSAGQGIGDEQYF	TGCGCCAGCAGCGCCGGACAGGGGATAGGAGACGAGCAGTACTTC
TRBV28	TRBJ2-1	-	TRBD2	CASSLAGGAYNEQFF	TGTGCCAGCAGTTTAGCGGGAGGGGCCTACAATGAGCAGTTCTTC
TRBV30	TRBJ1-5	few	-	CAWSEQDNQPQHF	TGTGCCTGGAGTGAACAGGACAATCAGCCCCAGCATTTT
TRBV7-6	TRBJ2-5	-	TRBD2	CASSGGGQETQYF	TGTGCCAGCAGCGGGGGGGGGCAAGAGACCCAGTACTTC
TRBV6-5	TRBJ1-2	few	-	CASSLTVANYGYTF	TGTGCCAGCAGTCTCACAGTAGCTAACTATGGCTACACCTTC
TRBV6-5	TRBJ2-1	-	-	CASSRFGPVEQFF	TGTGCCAGCAGCCGATTCGGTCCCGTAGAGCAGTTCTTC
TRBV19	TRBJ1-2	-	TRBD1	CASSDRGPNTF	TGTGCCAGTAGCGACAGGGGACCAAACACCTTC
TRBV5-1	TRBJ2-2	few	-	CASSPTVTNTGELFF	TGCGCCAGCAGCCCGACAGTAACGAACACCGGGGAGCTGTTTTTT
TRBV19	TRBJ1-6	-	-	CASNVQGVNSPLHF	TGTGCCAGTAACGTCCAGGGCGTAAATTCACCCCTCCACTTT
TRBV6-5	TRBJ2-7	-	-	CASSLGHRSSYEQYF	TGTGCCAGCAGTTTGGGTCACAGATCCTCCTACGAGCAGTACTTC